These T cell receptor beta chains were read from a single sample in a study of cytomegalovirus exposure and HLA in healthy donors. Assay used: immunoSEQ multiplex PCR; TCRdb lists only in-frame clones, some missing. This repertoire includes 150,000 to 200,000 clones. Source material: PBMCs. Every receptor here comes from a man aged 25 to 40 in good health and CMV-seronegative. The conserved cysteine and the conserved F or W are not part of the CDR3 here. The D gene is left open where the match is weak.

v_call: TRBV6-5; d_call: NA; j_call: TRBJ1-1; cdr3_aa: ASSYPGGEAF
v_call: TRBV7-6; d_call: NA; j_call: TRBJ2-2; cdr3_aa: ASSSSPGTPANTGELF
v_call: TRBV5-4; d_call: TRBD1; j_call: TRBJ2-3; cdr3_aa: ASSLQGATDTQY
v_call: TRBV28; d_call: TRBD1; j_call: TRBJ2-5; cdr3_aa: ASSTGTGFLQETQY
v_call: TRBV5-1; d_call: NA; j_call: TRBJ1-1; cdr3_aa: ASSPRIQNTEAF
v_call: TRBV13; d_call: TRBD1; j_call: TRBJ2-5; cdr3_aa: ASSHGTGGVGEETQY
v_call: TRBV30; d_call: TRBD1; j_call: TRBJ2-1; cdr3_aa: AWSSSGTGMYNEQF
v_call: TRBV25-1; d_call: TRBD2; j_call: TRBJ2-7; cdr3_aa: ASSDPAGGRYEQY
v_call: TRBV28; d_call: TRBD2; j_call: TRBJ2-7; cdr3_aa: ASSPPGTSGPYEQY
v_call: TRBV9; d_call: NA; j_call: TRBJ2-5; cdr3_aa: ASTLDGVPETQY
v_call: TRBV5-4; d_call: NA; j_call: TRBJ2-2; cdr3_aa: ASSLARGANTGELF
v_call: TRBV5-4; d_call: TRBD2; j_call: TRBJ2-5; cdr3_aa: ASSLGSGRDETQY
v_call: TRBV20-1; d_call: NA; j_call: TRBJ2-7; cdr3_aa: SASLEVQY
v_call: TRBV6-1; d_call: TRBD2; j_call: TRBJ2-1; cdr3_aa: ASRWTSGSGNEQF
v_call: TRBV7-6; d_call: NA; j_call: TRBJ1-4; cdr3_aa: ASSLRPGEVNEKLF
v_call: TRBV7-8; d_call: NA; j_call: TRBJ1-2; cdr3_aa: ASSLLANGYT
v_call: TRBV19; d_call: TRBD1; j_call: TRBJ1-2; cdr3_aa: ASSQVQGAGRNYGYT
v_call: TRBV6-1; d_call: NA; j_call: TRBJ1-1; cdr3_aa: ASSATRDTEAF
v_call: TRBV30; d_call: NA; j_call: TRBJ1-6; cdr3_aa: AWRGVDNSPLH
v_call: TRBV4-3; d_call: TRBD2; j_call: TRBJ2-3; cdr3_aa: ASSQEWGNSGDTQY
v_call: TRBV4-1; d_call: NA; j_call: TRBJ1-2; cdr3_aa: ASSQFQGNYGYT
v_call: TRBV12-5; d_call: TRBD1; j_call: TRBJ1-1; cdr3_aa: ASGPSGGTEAF
v_call: TRBV30; d_call: NA; j_call: TRBJ1-5; cdr3_aa: AWSVPWAGVGQPQH
v_call: TRBV19; d_call: NA; j_call: TRBJ1-3; cdr3_aa: ASSIDLPEGSGNTIY
v_call: TRBV6-5; d_call: TRBD1; j_call: TRBJ1-4; cdr3_aa: ASSPDRANEKLF
v_call: TRBV6-6; d_call: NA; j_call: TRBJ1-3; cdr3_aa: ASITAGNTIY
v_call: TRBV14; d_call: NA; j_call: TRBJ1-2; cdr3_aa: ASSQTELSYGYT
v_call: TRBV28; d_call: TRBD1; j_call: TRBJ2-7; cdr3_aa: ASRGTGSAEQY
v_call: TRBV6-5; d_call: TRBD2; j_call: TRBJ2-1; cdr3_aa: ASSRSSGKYNEQF
v_call: TRBV30; d_call: TRBD1; j_call: TRBJ1-6; cdr3_aa: AGNLRGRGRNSPLH
v_call: TRBV18; d_call: NA; j_call: TRBJ1-2; cdr3_aa: ASSPGRGALGYT
v_call: TRBV2; d_call: NA; j_call: TRBJ2-5; cdr3_aa: ASNPGVETQY
v_call: TRBV7-2; d_call: NA; j_call: TRBJ2-7; cdr3_aa: ASSLGSAYEQY
v_call: TRBV7-9; d_call: NA; j_call: TRBJ2-7; cdr3_aa: ASSFGFWQGKDSEQY
v_call: TRBV9; d_call: NA; j_call: TRBJ1-5; cdr3_aa: ASSVDGNQPQH
v_call: TRBV30; d_call: NA; j_call: TRBJ1-5; cdr3_aa: AWSVASSSNQPQH
v_call: TRBV5-1; d_call: TRBD2; j_call: TRBJ2-7; cdr3_aa: ASSLAASGGTSYEQY
v_call: TRBV6-4; d_call: NA; j_call: TRBJ1-1; cdr3_aa: ASSDSGRSSHTEAF
v_call: TRBV30; d_call: TRBD1; j_call: TRBJ1-4; cdr3_aa: AWRTGWEKLF
v_call: TRBV6-4; d_call: NA; j_call: TRBJ1-1; cdr3_aa: ASSSQESTEAF
v_call: TRBV19; d_call: TRBD1; j_call: TRBJ2-5; cdr3_aa: ASSSQQGVAETQY
v_call: TRBV7-9; d_call: NA; j_call: TRBJ1-1; cdr3_aa: ASSLGRGNTEAF
v_call: TRBV7-2; d_call: TRBD1; j_call: TRBJ1-2; cdr3_aa: ASSRDRDGGGYT
v_call: TRBV30; d_call: NA; j_call: TRBJ2-2; cdr3_aa: AWGPTGTGELF
v_call: TRBV7-2; d_call: NA; j_call: TRBJ2-7; cdr3_aa: ASSLAAGDFYEQY
v_call: TRBV14; d_call: NA; j_call: TRBJ1-2; cdr3_aa: ASSQRRLWDGYT
v_call: TRBV2; d_call: NA; j_call: TRBJ2-3; cdr3_aa: ASSDPEEGRTDTQY
v_call: TRBV6-5; d_call: NA; j_call: TRBJ2-5; cdr3_aa: ASSLDTAQETQY
v_call: TRBV7-8; d_call: TRBD2; j_call: TRBJ2-3; cdr3_aa: ASSLVVGGSGITDTQY
v_call: TRBV9; d_call: TRBD2; j_call: TRBJ2-1; cdr3_aa: ASGRLAGNNEQF
v_call: TRBV2; d_call: TRBD2; j_call: TRBJ2-1; cdr3_aa: ASNQLAAGYEQF
v_call: TRBV30; d_call: TRBD1; j_call: TRBJ2-7; cdr3_aa: AWSATGQGGYEQY
v_call: TRBV4-2; d_call: TRBD1; j_call: TRBJ2-2; cdr3_aa: ASSQEGTGVLHTNTGELF
v_call: TRBV7-2; d_call: TRBD2; j_call: TRBJ2-2; cdr3_aa: ASSPQLAGDGELF
v_call: TRBV6-5; d_call: TRBD2; j_call: TRBJ2-7; cdr3_aa: ASSYRRGGQTYEQY
v_call: TRBV18; d_call: TRBD1; j_call: TRBJ1-5; cdr3_aa: ASSPTGQDSNQPQH
v_call: TRBV28; d_call: TRBD1; j_call: TRBJ1-5; cdr3_aa: ASSGNRGRVQGNQPQH
v_call: TRBV19; d_call: NA; j_call: TRBJ1-5; cdr3_aa: ASSREAGILLGNQPQH
v_call: TRBV7-6; d_call: NA; j_call: TRBJ2-1; cdr3_aa: ASSLAAPSSYNEQF